These T cell receptor beta chains were read from a single sample in a study of blood T cell repertoires in COVID-19. Using immunoSEQ multiplex PCR, the repertoire was profiled, and TCRdb retains in-frame clones only, with some absent. The data contain 30,000 to 40,000 clones, around 90% of them singletons. Sequenced input: peripheral blood. The source of these receptors is a man in his 60s with active COVID-19. CDR3s leave out the opening cysteine and the closing phenylalanine or tryptophan. Each record gives: V gene, D gene, J gene, CDR3 protein. The D gene is left open where the match is weak.

v_gene: TRBV7-8
d_gene: .
j_gene: TRBJ1-2
CDR3aa: ASSPGGRLVYT

v_gene: TRBV3-1/TRBV3-2
d_gene: TRBD2
j_gene: TRBJ2-3
CDR3aa: ASSQHRAGGRAVDTQY

v_gene: TRBV27
d_gene: .
j_gene: TRBJ2-5
CDR3aa: ASSLRGRGETQY

v_gene: TRBV2
d_gene: TRBD2
j_gene: TRBJ2-7
CDR3aa: ASSEVGAGPSYEQY

v_gene: TRBV11-2
d_gene: .
j_gene: TRBJ2-7
CDR3aa: ASRVLDGSIPYEQY

v_gene: TRBV5-1
d_gene: .
j_gene: TRBJ1-1
CDR3aa: ASSLVTVMNTEAF

v_gene: TRBV28
d_gene: .
j_gene: TRBJ1-3
CDR3aa: ASSRGLWAGNTIY

v_gene: TRBV27
d_gene: TRBD1
j_gene: TRBJ2-5
CDR3aa: ASRLAGTGKQY

v_gene: TRBV16
d_gene: TRBD2
j_gene: TRBJ2-1
CDR3aa: ASNGLAGVFEQF

v_gene: TRBV28
d_gene: TRBD2
j_gene: TRBJ2-1
CDR3aa: ASRRLAAYNEQF

v_gene: TRBV19
d_gene: .
j_gene: TRBJ2-7
CDR3aa: ASSIGGARHSYEQY

v_gene: TRBV12-5
d_gene: .
j_gene: TRBJ2-3
CDR3aa: ASGLVATTDTQY

v_gene: TRBV28
d_gene: TRBD2
j_gene: TRBJ2-1
CDR3aa: ASSLELAGAHNEQF

v_gene: TRBV4-1
d_gene: .
j_gene: TRBJ2-2
CDR3aa: ASSHGGSNTGELF

v_gene: TRBV6-6
d_gene: .
j_gene: TRBJ2-2
CDR3aa: ASGYVGPRELF

v_gene: TRBV27
d_gene: .
j_gene: TRBJ1-4
CDR3aa: ASSWGTPGSEKLF

v_gene: TRBV18
d_gene: TRBD1
j_gene: TRBJ2-7
CDR3aa: ASSPDRAYSYEQY

v_gene: TRBV14
d_gene: .
j_gene: TRBJ1-2
CDR3aa: ASSQAAQGIFYGYT

v_gene: TRBV19
d_gene: .
j_gene: TRBJ2-1
CDR3aa: ASGRGRSSYNEQF

v_gene: TRBV19
d_gene: .
j_gene: TRBJ2-5
CDR3aa: ASSAQGQETQY

v_gene: TRBV11-2
d_gene: TRBD2
j_gene: TRBJ2-1
CDR3aa: ASSFGLAGGNEQF

v_gene: TRBV20-1
d_gene: .
j_gene: TRBJ2-1
CDR3aa: SASPPVVSYNEQF

v_gene: TRBV3-1/TRBV3-2
d_gene: TRBD2
j_gene: TRBJ2-7
CDR3aa: ASSPGLAGRYEQY

v_gene: TRBV18
d_gene: .
j_gene: TRBJ2-1
CDR3aa: ASSASSYNEQF

v_gene: TRBV2
d_gene: TRBD1
j_gene: TRBJ1-2
CDR3aa: ASRGQVNYGYT

v_gene: TRBV28
d_gene: .
j_gene: TRBJ1-2
CDR3aa: ASRVMGGYT

v_gene: TRBV2
d_gene: .
j_gene: TRBJ2-7
CDR3aa: ASSRGSYEQY

v_gene: TRBV9
d_gene: TRBD2
j_gene: TRBJ2-5
CDR3aa: ASSVGGDLFGETQY

v_gene: TRBV27
d_gene: .
j_gene: TRBJ1-5
CDR3aa: ASSLSGGDQPQH

v_gene: TRBV7-9
d_gene: .
j_gene: TRBJ2-4
CDR3aa: ASSLEPGPSQY

v_gene: TRBV7-9
d_gene: .
j_gene: TRBJ2-3
CDR3aa: ASSSPRGTDTQY

v_gene: TRBV16
d_gene: .
j_gene: TRBJ1-2
CDR3aa: ASSQSAGNRYGYT

v_gene: TRBV4-1
d_gene: TRBD1
j_gene: TRBJ2-3
CDR3aa: ASNHRQGTKSTDTQY

v_gene: TRBV7-8
d_gene: TRBD1
j_gene: TRBJ2-6
CDR3aa: ASSLEDRDPAGANVLT

v_gene: TRBV7-9
d_gene: TRBD2
j_gene: TRBJ2-3
CDR3aa: ASSPRTSGSTPDGDTQY

v_gene: TRBV10-2
d_gene: TRBD2
j_gene: TRBJ2-2
CDR3aa: ASSKLAGGPGELF

v_gene: TRBV2
d_gene: .
j_gene: TRBJ2-7
CDR3aa: ASSEWTSGAYEQY

v_gene: TRBV11-3
d_gene: TRBD1
j_gene: TRBJ2-7
CDR3aa: ASSPEGQGDEQY

v_gene: TRBV4-2
d_gene: .
j_gene: TRBJ1-5
CDR3aa: ASSQNARTGSNQPQH

v_gene: TRBV18
d_gene: TRBD2
j_gene: TRBJ2-3
CDR3aa: ASSSSGRGGTDTQY

v_gene: TRBV7-2
d_gene: TRBD1
j_gene: TRBJ2-1
CDR3aa: ASSPDRGSYNEQF

v_gene: TRBV23-1
d_gene: .
j_gene: TRBJ1-2
CDR3aa: ASPWRRADLPNYGYT

v_gene: TRBV2
d_gene: TRBD2
j_gene: TRBJ2-1
CDR3aa: ASSGLAVYNEQF

v_gene: TRBV28
d_gene: .
j_gene: TRBJ2-3
CDR3aa: ASSFGSRLGSTDTQY

v_gene: TRBV9
d_gene: .
j_gene: TRBJ2-3
CDR3aa: ASSRNQGLTDTQY

v_gene: TRBV5-1
d_gene: .
j_gene: TRBJ1-3
CDR3aa: ASSSWSTPEAGNTIY

v_gene: TRBV6-5
d_gene: .
j_gene: TRBJ2-7
CDR3aa: ASKREGQSGEQY

v_gene: TRBV7-2
d_gene: .
j_gene: TRBJ1-1
CDR3aa: ASSLAAGDWSTEAF

v_gene: TRBV7-9
d_gene: .
j_gene: TRBJ2-3
CDR3aa: ASSTSGGTDTQY

v_gene: TRBV18
d_gene: .
j_gene: TRBJ2-7
CDR3aa: ASSPRQEGLSEQY

v_gene: TRBV6-5
d_gene: TRBD1
j_gene: TRBJ1-2
CDR3aa: ASSGTGEAFGYT

v_gene: TRBV2
d_gene: TRBD1
j_gene: TRBJ2-3
CDR3aa: ASRWTGGRDTQY

v_gene: TRBV29-1
d_gene: TRBD2
j_gene: TRBJ2-5
CDR3aa: SVWTSGSETQY

v_gene: TRBV5-1
d_gene: TRBD2
j_gene: TRBJ2-3
CDR3aa: ASSLEGLAVSTDTQY

v_gene: TRBV7-8
d_gene: TRBD2
j_gene: TRBJ2-3
CDR3aa: ASSFRTSGSDGTDTQY

v_gene: TRBV6-6
d_gene: .
j_gene: TRBJ1-6
CDR3aa: ASSYSAVIYNSPLH

v_gene: TRBV5-4
d_gene: TRBD1
j_gene: TRBJ2-7
CDR3aa: ASSFRDRVHEQY

v_gene: TRBV9
d_gene: TRBD1
j_gene: TRBJ1-5
CDR3aa: ASSATGDDNQPQH

v_gene: TRBV6-5
d_gene: TRBD1
j_gene: TRBJ2-3
CDR3aa: ASRSGTGNTDTQY